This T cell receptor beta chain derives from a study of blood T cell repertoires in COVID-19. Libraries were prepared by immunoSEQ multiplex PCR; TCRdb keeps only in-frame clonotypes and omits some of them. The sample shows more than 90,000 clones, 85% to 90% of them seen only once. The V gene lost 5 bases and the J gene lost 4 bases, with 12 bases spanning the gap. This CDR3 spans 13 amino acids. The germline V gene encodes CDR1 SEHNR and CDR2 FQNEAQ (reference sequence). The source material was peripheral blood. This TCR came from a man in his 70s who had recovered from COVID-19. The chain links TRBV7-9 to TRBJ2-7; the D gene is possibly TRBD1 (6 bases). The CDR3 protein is CASSRLQGYEQYF. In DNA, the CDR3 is TGTGCCAGCAGCCGCCTACAGGGTTACGAGCAGTACTTC. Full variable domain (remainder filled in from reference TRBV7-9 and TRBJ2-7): DTGVSQNPRHKITKRGQNVTFRCDPISEHNRLYWYRQTLGQGPEFLTYFQNEAQLEKSRLLSDRFSAERPKGSFSTLEIQRTEQGDSAMYLCASSRLQGYEQYFGPGTRLTVT.